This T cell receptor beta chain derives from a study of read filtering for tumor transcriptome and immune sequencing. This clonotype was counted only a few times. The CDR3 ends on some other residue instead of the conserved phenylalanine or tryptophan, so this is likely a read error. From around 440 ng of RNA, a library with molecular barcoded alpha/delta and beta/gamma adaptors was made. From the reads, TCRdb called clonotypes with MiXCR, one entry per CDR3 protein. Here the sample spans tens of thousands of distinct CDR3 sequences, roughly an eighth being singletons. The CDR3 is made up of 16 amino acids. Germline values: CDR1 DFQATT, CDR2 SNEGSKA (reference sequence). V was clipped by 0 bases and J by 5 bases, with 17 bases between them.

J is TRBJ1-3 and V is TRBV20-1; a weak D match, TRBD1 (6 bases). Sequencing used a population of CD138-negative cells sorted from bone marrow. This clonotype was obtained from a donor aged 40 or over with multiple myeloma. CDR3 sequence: CSARDHGAGVRNTIYL. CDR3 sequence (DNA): TGCAGTGCTAGAGATCACGGGGCAGGGGTACGAAACACCATATATCTT.